The TCR beta chain under discussion was sequenced for a study of blood T cell repertoires in COVID-19. Study summary: Acute-phase and convalescent COVID-19 samples originated in the United States, Italy and Spain. The cDNA or gDNA used as material had been derived from T cells, B-cell-depleted T cells, or PBMCs.

Original processing notes: By means of reference gene primer amplification, nucleated cell counts were estimated. Generated by immunoSEQ multiplex PCR, the TCRdb table keeps only in-frame clones and is missing some. V and J calls and clone size are those listed in that table; D and trimming were worked out from the DNA. The table shows about 78,000 clones, with about nine tenths occurring only once. Germline CDR1 is MNHNS and CDR2 is SASEGT. The CDR3 runs to 14 residues. Trimming removed 0 bases from V and 0 bases from J, with 6 bases in between. Sample: peripheral blood. The clonotype comes from a man between 45 and 60 years old with active or convalescent COVID-19. This sequence joins TRBV6-1 and TRBJ2-7, with unresolved D. CDR3 sequence reads: CASSEAIGSYEQYF. The CDR3 bases are TGTGCCAGCAGTGAAGCGATCGGCTCCTACGAGCAGTACTTC.